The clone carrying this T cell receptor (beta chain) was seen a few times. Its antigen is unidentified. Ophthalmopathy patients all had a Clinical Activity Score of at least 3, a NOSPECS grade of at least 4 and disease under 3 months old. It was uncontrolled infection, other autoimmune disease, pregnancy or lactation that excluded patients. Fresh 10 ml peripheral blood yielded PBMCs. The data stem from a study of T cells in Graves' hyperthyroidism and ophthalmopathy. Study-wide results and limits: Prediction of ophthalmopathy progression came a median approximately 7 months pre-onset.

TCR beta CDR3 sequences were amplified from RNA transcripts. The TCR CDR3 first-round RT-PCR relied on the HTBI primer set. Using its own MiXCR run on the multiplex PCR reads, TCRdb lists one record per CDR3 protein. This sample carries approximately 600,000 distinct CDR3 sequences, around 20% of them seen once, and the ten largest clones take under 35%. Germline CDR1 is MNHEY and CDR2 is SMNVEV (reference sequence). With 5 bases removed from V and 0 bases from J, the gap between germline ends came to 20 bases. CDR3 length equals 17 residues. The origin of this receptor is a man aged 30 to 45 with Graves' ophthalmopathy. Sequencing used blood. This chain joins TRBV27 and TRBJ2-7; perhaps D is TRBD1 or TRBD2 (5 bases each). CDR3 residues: CASSDRDVLGNSYEQYF. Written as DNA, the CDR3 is TGTGCCAGCAGTGACCGGGACGTTCTTGGAAACTCCTACGAGCAGTACTTC.